This entry features one T cell receptor (beta chain) sequence. Depth targeted 1 in 200,000 to 1 in 1 million T cells, averaging 10x coverage per clonotype. Assay used: immunoSEQ multiplex PCR; TCRdb lists only in-frame clones, some missing. The sample lists fewer than 50,000 clones; 45% to 55% were seen once. The CDR3 is made up of 16 amino acids. The germline V and J ends were trimmed by 2 bases and 1 base, with 14 bases remaining between them. Germline-derived CDR1 and CDR2 are SGHRS and YFSETQ. The sample comes from a study of cytotoxic CD8 clonotypes in ibrutinib-treated CLL. The overall study: Of the patients, around 12 were relapsed/refractory, about 15 treatment-naive and 17 to 18 IGHV unmutated.

This TCR was recovered from a human donor with chronic lymphocytic leukemia. The material was PBMCs, obtained after 12 months of ibrutinib treatment. V is TRBV5-1 and J is TRBJ2-3; D is possibly TRBD2 (7 bases). CDR3 nucleotides: TGCGCCAGCAGCTTTGGAAGGGGGGGAGGCACAGATACGCAGTATTTT. Translating gives CASSFGRGGGTDTQYF.